Listed below are T cell receptor beta chains from one sample, sequenced in a study of blood T cell repertoires in COVID-19. Using immunoSEQ multiplex PCR, the repertoire was profiled, and TCRdb retains in-frame clones only, with some absent. The data contain some 71,000 clones, roughly four fifths of them seen just once; the ten biggest clones take up about 0.8%. The sequencing input was peripheral blood. The receptor set was obtained from a woman in her seventies with acute or convalescent COVID-19. Both conserved end residues are part of each CDR3. The D gene is left open where the match is weak. The size field is filled for only some rows; it gives once, few, many or a size class.

J,size,V,D,CDR3,DNA
TRBJ2-7,once,TRBV12-3/TRBV12-4,TRBD1,CASRFGQGKQYF,TGTGCCAGCAGATTCGGACAGGGCAAGCAGTACTTC
TRBJ2-4,.,TRBV28,.,CASSLRGGDANIQYF,TGTGCCAGCAGTCTGAGAGGGGGAGACGCAAACATTCAGTACTTC
TRBJ1-1,.,TRBV5-1,TRBD1,CASSPDRGFHEAFF,TGCGCCAGCAGCCCAGACAGGGGGTTTCATGAAGCTTTCTTT
TRBJ1-3,.,TRBV7-9,.,CASSSLSGNTIYF,TGTGCCAGCAGCTCTTTATCTGGAAACACCATATATTTT
TRBJ2-1,.,TRBV24-1,.,CATSDSGNNEQFF,TGTGCCACCAGTGATTCCGGTAACAATGAGCAGTTCTTC
TRBJ1-1,.,TRBV9,.,CASSSSLSNTEAFF,TGTGCCAGCAGCTCCTCCCTTTCGAACACTGAAGCTTTCTTT
TRBJ2-3,.,TRBV25-1,.,CASSEEWGGRTQYF,TGTGCCAGCAGTGAAGAGTGGGGGGGCCGTACGCAGTATTTT
TRBJ2-3,.,TRBV7-2,TRBD2,CASSFVLAGAGDTQYF,TGTGCCAGCAGCTTCGTACTAGCGGGGGCAGGAGATACGCAGTATTTT
TRBJ2-7,few,TRBV20-1,TRBD2,CSASSAGGTTSYEQYF,TGCAGTGCTAGTTCTGCGGGAGGGACAACATCCTACGAGCAGTACTTC
TRBJ2-3,.,TRBV9,TRBD2,CASSESLAGGTDTQYF,TGTGCCAGCAGCGAATCACTAGCGGGGGGCACAGATACGCAGTATTTT
TRBJ1-5,.,TRBV5-8,.,CASSLFRGSNQPQHF,TGTGCCAGCAGCTTATTCAGGGGAAGCAATCAGCCCCAGCATTTT
TRBJ2-5,.,TRBV10-3,.,CATRDGERTQYF,TGTGCCACCAGAGACGGGGAAAGGACCCAGTACTTC
TRBJ2-2,.,TRBV7-2,.,CASSLGRLLTGELFF,TGTGCCAGCAGCTTAGGACGACTGCTCACCGGGGAGCTGTTTTTT
TRBJ2-3,.,TRBV5-8,TRBD2,CASSFYPPGLAESTDTQYF,TGTGCCAGCAGCTTCTACCCACCGGGACTAGCGGAATCGACAGATACGCAGTATTTT
TRBJ1-1,many,TRBV18,TRBD1,CASSPGQGIEAFF,TGTGCCAGCTCACCCGGACAGGGAATAGAAGCTTTCTTT
TRBJ2-6,.,TRBV11-2,.,CASSLNLGQGTGANVLTF,TGTGCCAGCAGCTTAAATTTGGGGCAGGGGACCGGGGCCAACGTCCTGACTTTC
TRBJ1-4,.,TRBV10-1,.,CASSESNRINEKLFF,TGCGCCAGCAGTGAGTCGAATAGAATCAATGAAAAACTGTTTTTT
TRBJ2-7,few,TRBV7-2,.,CASSYATPLTYEQYF,TGTGCCAGCAGCTACGCTACCCCCTTAACTTACGAGCAGTACTTC
TRBJ2-1,.,TRBV5-1,TRBD1,CASSLIGTVQFGEQFF,TGCGCCAGCAGCTTGATTGGGACAGTACAATTTGGCGAGCAGTTCTTC
TRBJ1-2,.,TRBV2,.,CASSATSYTNYGYTF,TGTGCCAGCAGCGCAACTTCGTATACTAACTATGGCTACACCTTC
TRBJ1-2,.,TRBV19,.,CASRPQGDGGYTF,TGTGCCAGTAGACCCCAGGGCGACGGTGGCTACACCTTC
TRBJ1-4,.,TRBV9,.,CASARDTNNEKLFF,TGTGCCAGCGCTCGGGACACAAATAATGAAAAACTGTTTTTT
TRBJ2-3,.,TRBV29-1,TRBD1,CSVTQGGTDTQYF,TGCAGCGTCACACAGGGGGGCACAGATACGCAGTATTTT
TRBJ2-2,.,TRBV28,.,CASSIYRVTGELFF,TGTGCCAGCAGTATTTACAGGGTCACCGGGGAGCTGTTTTTT
TRBJ2-5,.,TRBV2,.,CASSYRVSETQYF,TGTGCCAGCAGTTACAGGGTATCGGAGACCCAGTACTTC
TRBJ1-6,.,TRBV25-1,TRBD1,CASSEGQYNSPLHF,TGTGCCAGCAGTGAGGGACAGTATAATTCACCCCTCCACTTT
TRBJ2-2,.,TRBV19,TRBD2,CASSPKPLAGGDTGELFF,TGTGCCAGTAGTCCTAAGCCCCTAGCGGGGGGGGACACCGGGGAGCTGTTTTTT
TRBJ2-1,.,TRBV7-2,.,CASSFGTLQLNEQFF,TGTGCCAGCAGCTTCGGGACTCTCCAACTCAATGAGCAGTTCTTC
TRBJ2-7,.,TRBV11-2,.,CASSFGRFGSEQYF,TGTGCCAGCAGCTTCGGTCGTTTCGGTAGCGAGCAGTACTTC
TRBJ1-2,.,TRBV4-3,.,CASSQDPGLTNGYTF,TGCGCCAGCAGCCAAGACCCGGGACTTACTAATGGCTACACCTTC
TRBJ2-2,few,TRBV11-2,.,CASSFLANTGELFF,TGTGCCAGCAGCTTCCTAGCGAACACCGGGGAGCTGTTTTTT
TRBJ2-7,.,TRBV28,.,CASGSSKRNSYEQYF,TGTGCCAGCGGGTCTTCTAAGCGAAACTCCTACGAGCAGTACTTC
TRBJ1-5,few,TRBV30,TRBD1,CAWSRTGDQPQHF,TGTGCCTGGAGTCGGACAGGGGATCAGCCCCAGCATTTT
TRBJ1-2,once,TRBV19,TRBD1,CASSDGTASNYGYTF,TGTGCCAGTAGTGACGGGACAGCCTCTAACTATGGCTACACCTTC
TRBJ1-1,.,TRBV19,TRBD1,CASSRDREAFF,TGTGCCAGTAGTAGGGACAGGGAAGCTTTCTTT
TRBJ2-2,many,TRBV3-1/TRBV3-2,.,CASSGAGTGELFF,TGTGCCAGCTCAGGGGCGGGCACCGGGGAGCTGTTTTTT
TRBJ2-1,.,TRBV7-7,TRBD2,CASSLSGGPYNEQFF,TGTGCCAGCAGTCTAAGCGGGGGCCCTTACAATGAGCAGTTCTTC
TRBJ2-7,.,TRBV6-2/TRBV6-3,.,CASSPGVRGRSYEQYF,TGTGCCAGCAGTCCCGGGGTCCGCGGTAGGAGCTACGAGCAGTACTTC
TRBJ1-1,.,TRBV6-5,.,CASGRGYNTEAFF,TGTGCCAGCGGAAGGGGGTACAACACTGAAGCTTTCTTT
TRBJ1-3,.,TRBV10-3,.,CTISEGRGRLNTIYF,TGTACCATCAGTGAAGGCAGGGGAAGATTAAACACCATATATTTT
TRBJ2-2,.,TRBV27,TRBD2,CASRTSGTNTGELFF,TGTGCCAGTAGGACTAGCGGGACCAACACCGGGGAGCTGTTTTTT
TRBJ2-1,.,TRBV7-2,TRBD2,CASSSAGARNEQFF,TGTGCCAGCAGCTCAGCGGGGGCCAGAAATGAGCAGTTCTTC
TRBJ2-7,.,TRBV11-1,.,CASSLGRYYEQYF,TGTGCCAGCAGCTTAGGCAGGTATTACGAGCAGTACTTC